A single sample gave rise to the 20 T cell receptor beta chains below, sequenced in a study of draining lymph node invasion in breast cancer. Sorting for CD4+ CD45RA- CD25- cells yielded memory conventional CD4 T cells. TCRdb re-derived calls from the bulk RNA-seq reads in MiXCR, one entry per CDR3 protein. This table holds more than 2,500 distinct CDR3 sequences, around 80% found once. The source material was sorted memory CD4+ effector T cells from a lymph node. The source of these receptors is a female donor with luminal breast cancer.

The V gene is TRBV12-3 or TRBV12-4, the J gene TRBJ1-6; 7 bases are shared with TRBD1. The CDR3 is 14 amino acids. V shed 3 bases and J 8 bases; nucleotides not matched to a gene: 4. CDR3 sequence reads: CASSLGTVDSPLHF. CDR3 sequence (DNA): TGTGCCAGCAGTTTGGGGACAGTAGATTCACCCCTCCACTTT.

The chain recombines TRBV27 with TRBJ2-5, with TRBD1 identical over 7 bases. This CDR3 contains 16 residues. CDR1 MNHEY and CDR2 SMNVEV come from the germline V gene (reference sequence). Germline trimming cut 9 bases from V and 2 bases from J; bases unmatched to any gene: 15. The CDR3 sequence is CASTFQGESYQETQYF. The CDR3 DNA reads TGTGCCAGTACGTTCCAGGGGGAAAGTTATCAAGAGACCCAGTACTTC.

The chain employs TRBV12-3 or TRBV12-4 and TRBJ1-5; the match to TRBD1 covers 8 bases. V lost 5 bases, J lost 0 bases, and 9 bases stayed unmatched. This CDR3 has 17 residues. CDR3 in DNA: TGTGCCAGCAGTGTATACCGGGACAGGTATAGCAATCAGCCCCAGCATTTT. It codes for CASSVYRDRYSNQPQHF.

A single count supports this clonotype. The chain is built from TRBV7-2 and TRBJ2-7; the D is unclear. CDR1 and CDR2 (germline): SGHTA, FQGNSA. Trimming took 4 bases from V and 2 from J, leaving 9 bases between them. This CDR3 has 13 amino acids. The CDR3 nucleotides are TGTGCCAGCAGCTATGACGGAGCCTACGAGCAGTACTTC. Its protein is CASSYDGAYEQYF. Full variable domain (outside the CDR3, taken from reference TRBV7-2 and TRBJ2-7): GAGVSQSPSNKVTEKGKDVELRCDPISGHTALYWYRQSLGQGLEFLIYFQGNSAPDKSGLPSDRFSAERTGGSVSTLTIQRTQQEDSAVYLCASSYDGAYEQYFGPGTRLTVT.

This clonotype has a handful of counts. The genes are TRBV18 and TRBJ2-2; D possibly corresponds to TRBD2 (5 bases). CDR1 is KGHSH, CDR2 LQKENI, per germline. Trimming took 3 bases from V and 8 from J, leaving 13 bases between them. This CDR3 contains 14 residues. CDR3 loop: CASSPSTPGGELFF. The DNA of the CDR3 is TGTGCCAGCTCACCGTCCACCCCGGGAGGGGAGCTGTTTTTT.

The V call is TRBV18, the J call TRBJ2-7; no firm D call. Germline V gene data show CDR1 as KGHSH and CDR2 as LQKENI. The V and J ends lost 5 bases and 6 bases respectively, with 11 bases between them. This CDR3 is 12 amino acids long. CDR3 sequence: CASSARAREQYF. The CDR3 nucleotides read TGTGCCAGCTCAGCCCGGGCTCGCGAGCAGTACTTC.

The V gene is TRBV6-2 or TRBV6-3, the J gene TRBJ2-1, with TRBD1 matching 7 bases. V lost 5 bases to trimming and J lost 5 bases; unmatched junction nucleotides: 6. This CDR3 spans 14 amino acids. Germline V lookup: CDR1 MNHEY, CDR2 SVGEGT. DNA for the CDR3: TGTGCCAGCAGTCTCCAGGGGGACAACAATGAGCAGTTCTTC. Translated: CASSLQGDNNEQFF.

This chain uses TRBV9 with TRBJ2-6; D is ambiguous. Germline CDR1 SGDLS, CDR2 YYNGEE. CDR3 length: 14 amino acids. V gave up 3 bases and J gave up 4 bases, with 8 bases separating them. CDR3 sequence (DNA): TGTGCCAGCAGCGACTTGCGCGGGGCCAACGTCCTGACTTTC. Translation: CASSDLRGANVLTF.

The rearrangement joins TRBV5-1 to TRBJ1-2; D might be TRBD1 (5 bases). Germline lookup yields CDR1 SGHRS and CDR2 YFSETQ. The germline V and J ends were trimmed by 5 bases and 5 bases, with 19 bases remaining between them. The CDR3 length is 15 residues. This CDR3 is CASRWTGGGEYGYTF. The CDR3 DNA reads TGCGCCAGCAGGTGGACGGGTGGAGGGGAGTATGGCTACACCTTC. Based on the CDR3 plus reference TRBV5-1 and TRBJ1-2, the full variable domain is KAGVTQTPRYLIKTRGQQVTLSCSPISGHRSVSWYQQTPGQGLQFLFEYFSETQRNKGNFPGRFSGRQFSNSRSEMNVSTLELGDSALYLCASRWTGGGEYGYTFGSGTRLTVV.

This clonotype came up a few times. This chain links TRBV29-1 with TRBJ1-3, with D unclear. This CDR3 contains 13 residues. V gave up 3 bases and J gave up 3 bases, with 9 bases separating them. Per the germline V gene, CDR1 is SQVTM and CDR2 is ANQGSEA. CDR3: CSVDEGVGNTIYF. In nucleotides, the CDR3 is TGCAGCGTTGACGAGGGAGTTGGAAACACCATATATTTT.

This clonotype was counted only a few times. The rearrangement uses TRBV5-1 and TRBJ1-3; D ambiguous. CDR1 and CDR2 from the germline V gene are SGHRS and YFSETQ. The CDR3 totals 14 residues. The V end lost 2 bases, the J end lost 2 bases, and 8 bases lay between the germline ends. CDR3 residues: CASSLHSPGNTIYF. DNA for the CDR3: TGCGCCAGCAGCTTACACAGCCCTGGAAACACCATATATTTT.

CDR3 sequence reads: CASSFSPLAKNIQYF. DNA of the CDR3: TGCGCCAGCAGCTTCTCCCCCCTAGCCAAAAACATTCAGTACTTC. The gene calls are TRBV5-1 and TRBJ2-4; unclear D gene. Looked up from germline, CDR1 is SGHRS and CDR2 is YFSETQ. The germline V and J ends were trimmed by 2 bases and 0 bases, with 9 bases remaining between them. This CDR3 region has 15 residues. Full variable domain (missing parts from reference TRBV5-1 and TRBJ2-4): KAGVTQTPRYLIKTRGQQVTLSCSPISGHRSVSWYQQTPGQGLQFLFEYFSETQRNKGNFPGRFSGRQFSNSRSEMNVSTLELGDSALYLCASSFSPLAKNIQYFGAGTRLSVL.

This clonotype was recorded only once. Here the CDR3 DNA reads TGTGCCACCAGTGATCTCACGAGCGGCACGGAGACCCAGTACTTC. Protein: CATSDLTSGTETQYF. V is TRBV24-1 and J is TRBJ2-5, with D perhaps matching TRBD2 (5 bases). V lost 3 bases to trimming and J lost 5 bases, with 15 bases between them. The CDR3 has 15 residues. The germline V gene encodes CDR1 KGHDR and CDR2 SFDVKD.

The chain has TRBV6-2 or TRBV6-3 and TRBJ2-1, with D unresolved. Trimming took off 2 bases at V and 4 bases at J, with 3 bases between the two ends. Germline V gene lookup returns CDR1 MNHEY and CDR2 SVGEGT. The CDR3 spans 12 residues. CDR3 protein: CASSYGYNEQFF. The CDR3 DNA reads as TGTGCCAGCAGTTACGGTTACAATGAGCAGTTCTTC.

The chain links TRBV4-1 to TRBJ1-5, with 7 bases matching TRBD1. J was trimmed by 5 bases and V by 2 bases; bases with no gene match: 3. Germline lookup yields CDR1 MGHRA and CDR2 YSYEKL. The CDR3 spans 14 residues. The CDR3 DNA is TGCGCCAGCAGCCAACAGGGGGTCTATCAGCCCCAGCATTTT. Its protein product is CASSQQGVYQPQHF.

The J gene is TRBJ2-3, the V gene TRBV20-1; 8 bases line up with TRBD2. The CDR3 length is 14 residues. Germline V gene lookup returns CDR1 DFQATT and CDR2 SNEGSKA (reference sequence). Trimming took 6 bases from V and 5 from J; bases not matched to a gene: 10. The CDR3: CSARASAGGDTQYF. The CDR3 bases are TGCAGTGCCAGGGCGTCCGCGGGAGGAGATACGCAGTATTTT.

With regard to this clonotype: Relative to the germline gene, one junction end is altered; a read error may explain this. V usage is TRBV12-3 or TRBV12-4 and J usage is TRBJ1-6; 7 bases line up with TRBD1. The CDR3 is 16 amino acids. This CDR3 reads CAISKGDSRNNSPLHF. The CDR3 DNA reads as TGTGCCATCAGTAAGGGGGACAGCCGAAACAATTCACCCCTCCACTTT.

The genes are TRBV5-1 and TRBJ2-1; TRBD1 might be the D (6 bases). The V and J ends lost 5 bases and 8 bases respectively, with 23 bases between them. The CDR3 spans 16 residues. Germline CDR1 and CDR2: SGHRS and YFSETQ. The chain's CDR3 is CASSPGTRHAGDEQFF. In DNA form, the CDR3 reads TGCGCCAGCAGTCCCGGGACACGACACGCCGGCGATGAGCAGTTCTTC.

The rearrangement uses TRBV7-9 and TRBJ1-6; weak D call: TRBD1 (5 bases). In germline, CDR1 is SEHNR, CDR2 FQNEAQ (reference sequence). CDR3 length equals 14 residues. The ends were cut back, 0 bases at V and 10 bases at J, with 10 bases in the middle. CDR3 coding DNA: TGTGCCAGCAGCTTAGCTGGGGCAGTATCACCCCTCCACTTT. Protein: CASSLAGAVSPLHF.

The rearrangement joins TRBV4-2 to TRBJ2-3; perhaps TRBD2 as D (5 bases). Germline-derived CDR1 and CDR2 are LGHNA and YNFKEQ. V lost 0 bases, J lost 9 bases, and 16 bases lay in between. CDR3 length: 15 residues. CDR3 loop: CASSQDLEAPRTQYF. Here the CDR3 DNA reads TGTGCCAGCAGCCAAGATTTGGAGGCGCCCAGGACGCAGTATTTT.